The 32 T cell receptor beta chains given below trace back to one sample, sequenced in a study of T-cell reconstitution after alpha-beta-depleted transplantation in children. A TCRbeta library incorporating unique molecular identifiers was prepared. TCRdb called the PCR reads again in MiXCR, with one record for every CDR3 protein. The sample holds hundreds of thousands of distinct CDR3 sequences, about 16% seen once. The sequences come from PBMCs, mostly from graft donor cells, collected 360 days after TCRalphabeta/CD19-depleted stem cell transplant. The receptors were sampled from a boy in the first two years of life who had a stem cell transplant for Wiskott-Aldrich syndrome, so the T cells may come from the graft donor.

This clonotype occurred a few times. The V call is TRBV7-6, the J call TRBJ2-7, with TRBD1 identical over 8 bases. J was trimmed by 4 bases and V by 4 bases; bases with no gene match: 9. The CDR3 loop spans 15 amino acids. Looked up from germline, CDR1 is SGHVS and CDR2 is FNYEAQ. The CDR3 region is CASSSVDRVGYEQYF. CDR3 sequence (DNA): TGTGCCAGCAGCTCCGTGGACAGGGTGGGTTACGAGCAGTACTTC.

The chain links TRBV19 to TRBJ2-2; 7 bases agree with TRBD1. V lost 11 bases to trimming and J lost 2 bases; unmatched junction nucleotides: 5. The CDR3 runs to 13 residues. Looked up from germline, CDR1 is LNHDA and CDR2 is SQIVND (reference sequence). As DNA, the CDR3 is TGTGCCGGGGGACAGCGAAACACCGGGGAGCTGTTTTTT. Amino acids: CAGGQRNTGELFF.

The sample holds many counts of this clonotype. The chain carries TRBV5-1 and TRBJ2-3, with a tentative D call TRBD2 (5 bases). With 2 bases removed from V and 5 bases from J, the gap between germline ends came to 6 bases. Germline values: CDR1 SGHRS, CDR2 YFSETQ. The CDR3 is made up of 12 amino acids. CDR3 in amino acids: CASSFGVDTQYF. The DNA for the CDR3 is TGCGCCAGCAGCTTCGGGGTAGATACGCAGTATTTT.

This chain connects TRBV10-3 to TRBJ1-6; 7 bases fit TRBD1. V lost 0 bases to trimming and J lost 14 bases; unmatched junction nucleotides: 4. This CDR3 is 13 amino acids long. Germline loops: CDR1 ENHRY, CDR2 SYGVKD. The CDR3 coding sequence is TGTGCCATCAGTGAGTCGCAGGGGGGGACCCTCCACTTT. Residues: CAISESQGGTLHF.

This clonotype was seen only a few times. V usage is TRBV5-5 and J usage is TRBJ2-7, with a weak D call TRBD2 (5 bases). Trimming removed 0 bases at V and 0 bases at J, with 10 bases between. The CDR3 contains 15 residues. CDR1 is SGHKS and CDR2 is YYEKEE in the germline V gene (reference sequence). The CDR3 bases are TGTGCCAGCAGCTTGGCCACGGGGAGCTCCTACGAGCAGTACTTC. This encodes CASSLATGSSYEQYF.

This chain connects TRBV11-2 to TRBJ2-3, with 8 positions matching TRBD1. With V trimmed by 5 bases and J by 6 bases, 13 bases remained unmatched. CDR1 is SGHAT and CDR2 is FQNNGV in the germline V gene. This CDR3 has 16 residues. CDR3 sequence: CASSPRTGSELDTQYF. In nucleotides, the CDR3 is TGTGCCAGCAGCCCCCGGACAGGGAGCGAATTGGATACGCAGTATTTT.

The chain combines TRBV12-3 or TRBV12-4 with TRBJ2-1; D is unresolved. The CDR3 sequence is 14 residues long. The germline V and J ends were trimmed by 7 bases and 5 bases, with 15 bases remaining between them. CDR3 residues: CASTPSWLHNEQFF. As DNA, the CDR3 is TGTGCCAGCACCCCATCGTGGCTTCACAATGAGCAGTTCTTC.

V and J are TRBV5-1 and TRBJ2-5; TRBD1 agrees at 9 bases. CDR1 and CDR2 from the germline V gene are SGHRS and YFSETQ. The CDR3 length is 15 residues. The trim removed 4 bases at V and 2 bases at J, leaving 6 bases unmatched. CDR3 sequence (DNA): TGCGCCAGCAGCGTTGGGACAGGGCCTCAAGAGACCCAGTACTTC. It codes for CASSVGTGPQETQYF.

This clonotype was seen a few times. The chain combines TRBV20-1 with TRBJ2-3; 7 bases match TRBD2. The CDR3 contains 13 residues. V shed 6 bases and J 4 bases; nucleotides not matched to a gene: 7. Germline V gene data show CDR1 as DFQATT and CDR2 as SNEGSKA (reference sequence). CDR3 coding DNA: TGCAGTGCCCCTAGGACTAGTGCAGATACGCAGTATTTT. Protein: CSAPRTSADTQYF.

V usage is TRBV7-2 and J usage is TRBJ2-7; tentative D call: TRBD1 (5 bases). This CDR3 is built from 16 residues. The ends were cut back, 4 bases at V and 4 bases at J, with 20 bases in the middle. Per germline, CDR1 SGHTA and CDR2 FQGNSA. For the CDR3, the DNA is TGTGCCAGCAGCTCTTCAGGGCTACGCTCAATTTACGAGCAGTACTTC. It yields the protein CASSSSGLRSIYEQYF.

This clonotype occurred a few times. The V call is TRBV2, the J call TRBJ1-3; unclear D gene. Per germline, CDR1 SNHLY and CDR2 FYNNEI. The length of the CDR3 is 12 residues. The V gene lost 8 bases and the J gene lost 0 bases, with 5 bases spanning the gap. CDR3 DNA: TGTGCCAGCGGATACTCTGGAAACACCATATATTTT. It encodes CASGYSGNTIYF.

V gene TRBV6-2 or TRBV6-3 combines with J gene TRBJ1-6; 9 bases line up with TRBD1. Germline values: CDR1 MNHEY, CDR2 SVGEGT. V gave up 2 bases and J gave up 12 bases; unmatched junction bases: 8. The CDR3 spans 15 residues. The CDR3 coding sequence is TGTGCCAGCAGTTACAAAGGACAGGGGCGAGGACCCCTCCACTTT. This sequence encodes CASSYKGQGRGPLHF.

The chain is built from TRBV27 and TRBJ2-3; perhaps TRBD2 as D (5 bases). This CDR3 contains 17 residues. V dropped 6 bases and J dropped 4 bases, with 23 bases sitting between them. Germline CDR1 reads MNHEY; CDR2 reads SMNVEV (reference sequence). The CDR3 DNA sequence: TGTGCCAGCAGCGCTGAGACTATCACACCGTCCCCAGATACGCAGTATTTT. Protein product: CASSAETITPSPDTQYF.

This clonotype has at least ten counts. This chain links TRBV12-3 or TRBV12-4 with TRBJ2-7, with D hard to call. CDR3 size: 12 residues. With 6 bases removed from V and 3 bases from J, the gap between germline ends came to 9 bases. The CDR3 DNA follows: TGTGCCAGCAGCCGGACCCTCTACGAGCAGTACTTC. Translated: CASSRTLYEQYF.

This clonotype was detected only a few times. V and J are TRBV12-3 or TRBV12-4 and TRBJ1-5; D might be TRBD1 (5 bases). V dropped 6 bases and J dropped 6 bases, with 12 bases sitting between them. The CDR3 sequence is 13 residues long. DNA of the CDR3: TGTGCCAGCAGCCGGGGGGGAAGTCAGCCCCAGCATTTT. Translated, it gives CASSRGGSQPQHF.

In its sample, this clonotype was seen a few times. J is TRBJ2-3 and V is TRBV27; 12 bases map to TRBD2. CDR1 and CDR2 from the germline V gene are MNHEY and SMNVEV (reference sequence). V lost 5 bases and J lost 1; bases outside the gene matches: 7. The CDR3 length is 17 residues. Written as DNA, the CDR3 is TGTGCCAGCAGTATTCTAGCGGGAGGGCCGCGCACAGATACGCAGTATTTT. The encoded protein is CASSILAGGPRTDTQYF.

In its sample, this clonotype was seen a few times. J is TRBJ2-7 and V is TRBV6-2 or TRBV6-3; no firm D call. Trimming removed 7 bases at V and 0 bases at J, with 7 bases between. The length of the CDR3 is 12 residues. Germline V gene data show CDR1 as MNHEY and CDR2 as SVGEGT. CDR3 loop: CASIGASYEQYF. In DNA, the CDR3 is TGTGCCAGCATTGGAGCCTCCTACGAGCAGTACTTC.

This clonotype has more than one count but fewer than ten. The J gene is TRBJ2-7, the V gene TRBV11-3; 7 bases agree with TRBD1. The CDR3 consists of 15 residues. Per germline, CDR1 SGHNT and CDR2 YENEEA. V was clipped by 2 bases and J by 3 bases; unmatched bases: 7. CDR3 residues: CASSLRSTGVYEQYF. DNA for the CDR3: TGTGCCAGCAGCTTAAGATCCACAGGGGTCTACGAGCAGTACTTC.

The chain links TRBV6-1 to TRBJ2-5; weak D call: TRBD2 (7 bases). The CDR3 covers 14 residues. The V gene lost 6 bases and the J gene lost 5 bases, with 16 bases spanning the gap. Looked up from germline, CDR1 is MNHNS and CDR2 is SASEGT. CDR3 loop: CASRSAGAGETQYF. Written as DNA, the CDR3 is TGTGCCAGCAGGTCGGCGGGGGCAGGGGAGACCCAGTACTTC.

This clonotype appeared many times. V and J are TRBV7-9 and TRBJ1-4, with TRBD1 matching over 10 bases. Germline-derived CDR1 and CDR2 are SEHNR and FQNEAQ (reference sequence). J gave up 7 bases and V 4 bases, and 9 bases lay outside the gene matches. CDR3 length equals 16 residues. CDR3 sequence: CASSSPGQGIFEKLFF. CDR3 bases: TGTGCCAGCAGCTCCCCGGGACAGGGGATTTTTGAAAAACTGTTTTTT. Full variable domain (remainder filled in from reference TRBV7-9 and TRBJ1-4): DTGVSQNPRHKITKRGQNVTFRCDPISEHNRLYWYRQTLGQGPEFLTYFQNEAQLEKSRLLSDRFSAERPKGSFSTLEIQRTEQGDSAMYLCASSSPGQGIFEKLFFGSGTQLSVL.

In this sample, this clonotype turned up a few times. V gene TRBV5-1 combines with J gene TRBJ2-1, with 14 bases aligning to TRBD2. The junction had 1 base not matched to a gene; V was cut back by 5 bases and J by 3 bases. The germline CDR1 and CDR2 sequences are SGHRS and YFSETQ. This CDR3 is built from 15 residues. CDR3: CASRGTSGSYNEQFF. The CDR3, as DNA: TGCGCCAGCAGAGGGACTAGCGGGAGCTACAATGAGCAGTTCTTC.

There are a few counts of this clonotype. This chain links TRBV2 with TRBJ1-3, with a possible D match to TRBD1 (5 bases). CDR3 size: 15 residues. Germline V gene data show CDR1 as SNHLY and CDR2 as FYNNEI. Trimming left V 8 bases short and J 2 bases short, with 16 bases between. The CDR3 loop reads CASGGRYRTGNTIYF. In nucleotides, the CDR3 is TGTGCCAGCGGGGGGAGATACCGGACTGGAAACACCATATATTTT.

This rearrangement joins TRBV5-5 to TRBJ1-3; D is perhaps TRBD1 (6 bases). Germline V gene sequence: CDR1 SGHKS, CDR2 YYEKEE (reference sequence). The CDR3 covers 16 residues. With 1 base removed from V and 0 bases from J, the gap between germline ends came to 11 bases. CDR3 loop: CASSLSGHSSGNTIYF. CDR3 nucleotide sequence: TGTGCCAGCAGCTTGTCGGGACATAGCTCTGGAAACACCATATATTTT.

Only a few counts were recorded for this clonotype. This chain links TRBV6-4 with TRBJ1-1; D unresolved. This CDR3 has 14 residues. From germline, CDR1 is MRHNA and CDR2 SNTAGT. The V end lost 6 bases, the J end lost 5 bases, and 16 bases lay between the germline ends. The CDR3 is CASRPGGSNTEAFF. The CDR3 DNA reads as TGTGCCAGCAGACCAGGTGGGAGTAATACTGAAGCTTTCTTT.

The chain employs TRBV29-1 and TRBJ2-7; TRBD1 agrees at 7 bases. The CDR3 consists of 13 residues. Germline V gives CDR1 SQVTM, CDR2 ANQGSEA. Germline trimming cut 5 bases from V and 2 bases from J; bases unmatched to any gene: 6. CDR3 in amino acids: CSVRTGKPYEQYF. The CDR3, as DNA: TGCAGCGTTCGGACAGGCAAGCCCTACGAGCAGTACTTC.

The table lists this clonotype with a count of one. In DNA form, the CDR3 reads TGCAGTGCTAGAGGGGCCCACTACAATGAGCAGTTCTTC. It translates to CSARGAHYNEQFF. The V call is TRBV20-1, the J call TRBJ2-1, with D hard to call. The CDR3 totals 13 residues. Trimming cost V 1 base and J 3 bases, with 7 bases left between them. The germline gives CDR1 DFQATT, CDR2 SNEGSKA (reference sequence).

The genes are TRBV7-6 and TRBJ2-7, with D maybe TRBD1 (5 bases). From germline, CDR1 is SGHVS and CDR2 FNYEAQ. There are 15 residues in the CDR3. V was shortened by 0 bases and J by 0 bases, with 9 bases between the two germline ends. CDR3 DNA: TGTGCCAGCAGCTTAGCAGGGGCCGGCTCCTACGAGCAGTACTTC. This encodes CASSLAGAGSYEQYF.

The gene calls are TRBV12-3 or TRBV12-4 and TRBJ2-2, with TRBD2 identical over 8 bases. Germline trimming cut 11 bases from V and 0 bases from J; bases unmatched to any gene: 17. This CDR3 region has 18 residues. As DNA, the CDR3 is TGTGCCTTCAGTTTAGGTCCCAGACTAGCGCCGAACACCGGGGAGCTGTTTTTT. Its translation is CAFSLGPRLAPNTGELFF.

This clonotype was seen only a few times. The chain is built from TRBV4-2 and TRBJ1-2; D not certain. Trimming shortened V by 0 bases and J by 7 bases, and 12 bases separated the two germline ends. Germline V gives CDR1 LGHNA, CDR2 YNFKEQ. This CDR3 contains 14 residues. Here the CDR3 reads CASSQDPTSSGYTF. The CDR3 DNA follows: TGTGCCAGCAGCCAAGATCCCACCTCGAGTGGCTACACCTTC.

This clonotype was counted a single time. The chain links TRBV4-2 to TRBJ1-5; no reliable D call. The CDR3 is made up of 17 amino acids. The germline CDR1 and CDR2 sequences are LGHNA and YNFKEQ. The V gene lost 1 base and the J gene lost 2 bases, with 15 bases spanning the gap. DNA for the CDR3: TGTGCCAGCAGCCAAGGGTACGGTCGGCAGGGCAATCAGCCCCAGCATTTT. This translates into CASSQGYGRQGNQPQHF.

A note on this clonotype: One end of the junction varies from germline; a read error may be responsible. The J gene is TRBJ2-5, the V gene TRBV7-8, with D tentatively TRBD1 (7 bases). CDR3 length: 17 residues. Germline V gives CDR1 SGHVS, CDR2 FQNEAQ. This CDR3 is CASTLGRGGRRGETQYF. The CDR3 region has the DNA TGTGCCAGCACCTTAGGACGAGGGGGGCGCAGGGGGGAGACCCAGTACTTC.

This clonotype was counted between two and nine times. The CDR3 DNA reads TGTGCCACCTCGGGGGGGCAGCCCTTCGAGCAGTACTTC. This gives the protein CATSGGQPFEQYF. This chain uses TRBV10-3 with TRBJ2-7; 8 bases agree with TRBD2. CDR3 length equals 13 residues. V gave up 10 bases and J gave up 6 bases; unmatched junction bases: 11. CDR1 is ENHRY, CDR2 SYGVKD, per germline.